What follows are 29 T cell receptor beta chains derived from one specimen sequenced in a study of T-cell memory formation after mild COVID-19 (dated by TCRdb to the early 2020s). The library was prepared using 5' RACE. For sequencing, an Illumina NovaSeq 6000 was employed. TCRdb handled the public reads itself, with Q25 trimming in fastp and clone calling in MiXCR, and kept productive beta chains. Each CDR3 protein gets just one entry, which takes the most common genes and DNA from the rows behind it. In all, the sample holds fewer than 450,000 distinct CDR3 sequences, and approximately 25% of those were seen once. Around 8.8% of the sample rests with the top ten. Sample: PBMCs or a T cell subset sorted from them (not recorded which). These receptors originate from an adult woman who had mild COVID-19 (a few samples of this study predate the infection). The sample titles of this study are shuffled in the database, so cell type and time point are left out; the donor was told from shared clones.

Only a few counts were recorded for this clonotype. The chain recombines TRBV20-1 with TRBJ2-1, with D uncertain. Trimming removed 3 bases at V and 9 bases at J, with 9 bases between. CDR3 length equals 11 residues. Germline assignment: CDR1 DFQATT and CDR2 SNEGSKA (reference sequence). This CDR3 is CSARGMGEQFF. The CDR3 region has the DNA TGCAGTGCTAGGGGGATGGGTGAGCAGTTCTTC.

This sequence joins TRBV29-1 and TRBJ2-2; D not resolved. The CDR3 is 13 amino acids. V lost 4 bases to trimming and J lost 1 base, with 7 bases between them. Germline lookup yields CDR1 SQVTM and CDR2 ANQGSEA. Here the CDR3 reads CSVVKGNTGELFF. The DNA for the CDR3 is TGCAGCGTTGTAAAAGGGAACACCGGGGAGCTGTTTTTT.

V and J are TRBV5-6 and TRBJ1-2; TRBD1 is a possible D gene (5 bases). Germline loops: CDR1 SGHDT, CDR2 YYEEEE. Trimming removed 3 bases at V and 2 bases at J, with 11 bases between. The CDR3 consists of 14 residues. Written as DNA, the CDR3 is TGTGCCAGCAGCTACGGGACCGTCAACTATGGCTACACCTTC. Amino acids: CASSYGTVNYGYTF.

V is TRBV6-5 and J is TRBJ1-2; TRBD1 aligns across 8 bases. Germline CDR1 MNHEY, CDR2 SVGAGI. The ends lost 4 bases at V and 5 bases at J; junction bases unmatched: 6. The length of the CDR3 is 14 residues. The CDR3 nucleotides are TGTGCCAGCAGTTCTCCTCAGGGGGCTTATGGCTACACCTTC. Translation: CASSSPQGAYGYTF.

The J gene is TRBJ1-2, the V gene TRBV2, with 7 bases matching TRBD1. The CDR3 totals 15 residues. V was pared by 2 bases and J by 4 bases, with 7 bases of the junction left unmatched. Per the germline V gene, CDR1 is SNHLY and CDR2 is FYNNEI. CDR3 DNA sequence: TGTGCCAGCAGTGAAAGGAGGGGGCGGGTCTATGGCTACACCTTC. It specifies CASSERRGRVYGYTF.

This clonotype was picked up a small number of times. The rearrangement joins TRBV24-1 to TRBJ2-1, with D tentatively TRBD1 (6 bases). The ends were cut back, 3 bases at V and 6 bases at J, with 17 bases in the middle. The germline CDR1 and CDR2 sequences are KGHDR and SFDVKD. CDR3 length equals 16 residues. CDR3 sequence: CATSDQGLARGNEQFF. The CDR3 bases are TGTGCCACCAGTGATCAAGGCCTAGCCAGGGGCAATGAGCAGTTCTTC.

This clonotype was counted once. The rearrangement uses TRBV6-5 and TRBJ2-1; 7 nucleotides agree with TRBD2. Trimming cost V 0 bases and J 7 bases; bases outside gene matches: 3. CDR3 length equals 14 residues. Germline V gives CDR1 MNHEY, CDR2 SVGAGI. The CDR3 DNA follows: TGTGCCAGCAGTTACTCCGGGAGGCGGAATGAGCAGTTCTTC. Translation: CASSYSGRRNEQFF.

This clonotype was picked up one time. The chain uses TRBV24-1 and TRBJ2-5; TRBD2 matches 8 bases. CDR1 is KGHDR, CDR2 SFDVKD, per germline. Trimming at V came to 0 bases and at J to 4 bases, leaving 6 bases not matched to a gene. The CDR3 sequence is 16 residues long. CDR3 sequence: CATSDLEAGVPETQYF. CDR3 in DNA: TGTGCCACCAGTGATTTGGAAGCGGGAGTTCCAGAGACCCAGTACTTC.

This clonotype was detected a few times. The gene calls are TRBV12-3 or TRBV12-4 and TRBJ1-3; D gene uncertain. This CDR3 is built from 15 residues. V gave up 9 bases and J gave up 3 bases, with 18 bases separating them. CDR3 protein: CASDSLDGLGNTIYF. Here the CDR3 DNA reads TGTGCCAGTGACTCACTAGATGGCCTTGGAAACACCATATATTTT.

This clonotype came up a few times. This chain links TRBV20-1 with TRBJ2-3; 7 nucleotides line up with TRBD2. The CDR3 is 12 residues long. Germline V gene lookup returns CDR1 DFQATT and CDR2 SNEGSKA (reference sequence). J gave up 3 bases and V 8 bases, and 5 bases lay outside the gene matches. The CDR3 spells CSSSGGTDTQYF. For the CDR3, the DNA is TGCAGTTCGTCCGGGGGGACAGATACGCAGTATTTT.

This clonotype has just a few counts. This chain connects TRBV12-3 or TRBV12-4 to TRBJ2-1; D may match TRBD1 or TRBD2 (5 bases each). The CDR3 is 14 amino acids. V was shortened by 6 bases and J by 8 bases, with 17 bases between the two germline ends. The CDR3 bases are TGTGCCAGCAGACCCGGGACCGGTTGGGATGAGCAGTTCTTC. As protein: CASRPGTGWDEQFF.

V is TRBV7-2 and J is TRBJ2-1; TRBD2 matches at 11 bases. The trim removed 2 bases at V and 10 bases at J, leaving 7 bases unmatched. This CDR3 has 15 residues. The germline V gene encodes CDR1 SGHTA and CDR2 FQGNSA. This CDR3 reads CASSLMLAGGEEQFF. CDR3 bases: TGTGCCAGCAGCTTAATGCTAGCGGGAGGAGAAGAGCAGTTCTTC.

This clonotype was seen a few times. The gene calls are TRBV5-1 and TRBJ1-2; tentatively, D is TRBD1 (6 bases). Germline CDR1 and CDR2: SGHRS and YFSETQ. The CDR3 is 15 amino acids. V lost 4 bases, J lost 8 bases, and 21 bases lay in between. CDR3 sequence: CASSPYRDQAEGYTF. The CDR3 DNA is TGCGCCAGCAGCCCCTACAGGGATCAGGCGGAGGGCTACACCTTC.

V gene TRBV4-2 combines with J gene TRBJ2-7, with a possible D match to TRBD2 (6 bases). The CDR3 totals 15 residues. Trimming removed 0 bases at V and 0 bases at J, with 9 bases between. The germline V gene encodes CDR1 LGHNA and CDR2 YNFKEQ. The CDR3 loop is CASSQDRTTSYEQYF. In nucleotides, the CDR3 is TGTGCCAGCAGCCAAGACCGGACTACCTCCTACGAGCAGTACTTC.

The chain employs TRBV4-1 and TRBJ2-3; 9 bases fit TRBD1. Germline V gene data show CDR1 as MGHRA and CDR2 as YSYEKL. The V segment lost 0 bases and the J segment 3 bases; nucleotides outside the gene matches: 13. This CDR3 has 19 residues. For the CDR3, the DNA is TGCGCCAGCAGCCAAGAGACCGGGACAGGGATCGTGGTAACAGATACGCAGTATTTT. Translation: CASSQETGTGIVVTDTQYF.

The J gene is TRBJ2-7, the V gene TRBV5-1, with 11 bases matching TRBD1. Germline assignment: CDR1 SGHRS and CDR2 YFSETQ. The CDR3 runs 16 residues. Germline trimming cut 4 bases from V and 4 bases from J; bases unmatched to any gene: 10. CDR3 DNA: TGCGCCAGCAGCGCCCCCCGGGACAGGGGGACATACGAGCAGTACTTC. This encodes CASSAPRDRGTYEQYF.

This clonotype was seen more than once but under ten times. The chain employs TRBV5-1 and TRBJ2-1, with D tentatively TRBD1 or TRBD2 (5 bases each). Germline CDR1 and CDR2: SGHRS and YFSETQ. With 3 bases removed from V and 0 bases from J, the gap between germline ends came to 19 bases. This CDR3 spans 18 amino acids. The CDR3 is CASSWGRGASSSYNEQFF. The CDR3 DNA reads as TGCGCCAGCAGCTGGGGTCGGGGCGCTTCGAGCTCCTACAATGAGCAGTTCTTC.

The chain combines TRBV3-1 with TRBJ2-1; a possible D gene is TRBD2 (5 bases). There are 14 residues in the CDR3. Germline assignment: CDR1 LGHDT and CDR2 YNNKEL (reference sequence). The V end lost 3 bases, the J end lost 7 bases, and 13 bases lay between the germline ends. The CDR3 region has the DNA TGTGCCAGCAGCCACCGAAGGACGGGAAATGAGCAGTTCTTC. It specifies CASSHRRTGNEQFF.

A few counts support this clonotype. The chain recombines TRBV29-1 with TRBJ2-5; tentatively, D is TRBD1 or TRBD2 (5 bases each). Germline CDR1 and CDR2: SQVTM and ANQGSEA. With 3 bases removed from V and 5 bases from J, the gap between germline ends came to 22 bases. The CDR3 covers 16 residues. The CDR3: CSVEGDLSTVGETQYF. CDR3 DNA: TGCAGCGTTGAGGGGGATCTATCTACGGTGGGGGAGACCCAGTACTTC. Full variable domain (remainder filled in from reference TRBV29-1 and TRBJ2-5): SAVISQKPSRDICQRGTSLTIQCQVDSQVTMMFWYRQQPGQSLTLIATANQGSEATYESGFVIDKFPISRPNLTFSTLTVSNMSPEDSSIYLCSVEGDLSTVGETQYFGPGTRLLVL.

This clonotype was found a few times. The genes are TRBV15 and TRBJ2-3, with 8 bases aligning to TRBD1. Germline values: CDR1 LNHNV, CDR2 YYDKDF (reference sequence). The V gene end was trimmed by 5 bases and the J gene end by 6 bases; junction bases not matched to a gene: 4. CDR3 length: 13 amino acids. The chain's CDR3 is CATSLNRGDTQYF. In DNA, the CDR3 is TGTGCCACCAGCTTAAACAGGGGGGATACGCAGTATTTT. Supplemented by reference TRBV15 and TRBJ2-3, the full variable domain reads DAMVIQNPRYQVTQFGKPVTLSCSQTLNHNVMYWYQQKSSQAPKLLFHYYDKDFNNEADTPDNFQSRRPNTSFCFLDIRSPGLGDTAMYLCATSLNRGDTQYFGPGTRLTVL.

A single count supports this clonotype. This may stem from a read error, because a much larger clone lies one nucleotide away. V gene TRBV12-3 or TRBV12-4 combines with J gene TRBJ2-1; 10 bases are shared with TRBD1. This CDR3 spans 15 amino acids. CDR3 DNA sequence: TGTACCAGCAGTACCGGGACAGGGGATCTCGCTGAGCAGTTCTTC. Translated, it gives CTSSTGTGDLAEQFF.

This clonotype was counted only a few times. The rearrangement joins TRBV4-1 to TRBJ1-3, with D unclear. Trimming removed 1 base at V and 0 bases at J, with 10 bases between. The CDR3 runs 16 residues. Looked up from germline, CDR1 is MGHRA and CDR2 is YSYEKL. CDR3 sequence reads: CASSQGVLGSGNTIYF. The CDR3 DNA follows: TGCGCCAGCAGCCAAGGCGTTCTGGGCTCTGGAAACACCATATATTTT.

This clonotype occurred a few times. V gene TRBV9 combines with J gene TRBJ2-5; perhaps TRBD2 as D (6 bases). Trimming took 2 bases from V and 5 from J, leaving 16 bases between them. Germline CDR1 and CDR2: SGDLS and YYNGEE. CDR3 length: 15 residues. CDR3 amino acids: CASSVTRTPGETQYF. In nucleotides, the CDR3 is TGTGCCAGCAGCGTGACTAGGACGCCGGGGGAGACCCAGTACTTC.

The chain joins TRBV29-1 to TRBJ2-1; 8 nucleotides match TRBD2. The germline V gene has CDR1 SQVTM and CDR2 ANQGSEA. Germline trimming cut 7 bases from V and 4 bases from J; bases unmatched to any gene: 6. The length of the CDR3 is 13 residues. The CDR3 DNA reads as TGCAGCGGAGGACTAGCTGAATACAATGAGCAGTTCTTC. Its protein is CSGGLAEYNEQFF.

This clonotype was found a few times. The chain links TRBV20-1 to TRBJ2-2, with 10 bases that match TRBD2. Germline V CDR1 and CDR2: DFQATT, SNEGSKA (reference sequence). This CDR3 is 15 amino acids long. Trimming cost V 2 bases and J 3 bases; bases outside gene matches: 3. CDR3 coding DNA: TGCAGTGCTAGATCGCTAGCGGGAGACACCGGGGAGCTGTTTTTT. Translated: CSARSLAGDTGELFF.

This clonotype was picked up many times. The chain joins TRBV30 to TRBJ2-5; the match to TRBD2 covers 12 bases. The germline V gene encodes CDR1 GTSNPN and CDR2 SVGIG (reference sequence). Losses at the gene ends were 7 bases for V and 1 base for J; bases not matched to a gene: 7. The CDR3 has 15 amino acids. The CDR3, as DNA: TGTGCCTCAAGACTAGCGGGAGCCTCCCAAGAGACCCAGTACTTC. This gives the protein CASRLAGASQETQYF.

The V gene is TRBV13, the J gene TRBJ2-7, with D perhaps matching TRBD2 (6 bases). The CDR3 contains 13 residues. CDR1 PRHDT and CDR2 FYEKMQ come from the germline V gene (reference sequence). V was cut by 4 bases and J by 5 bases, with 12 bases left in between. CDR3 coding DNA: TGTGCCAGCAGCTCGACTAGATCCCACGAGCAGTACTTC. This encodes CASSSTRSHEQYF. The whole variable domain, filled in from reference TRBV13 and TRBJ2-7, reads AAGVIQSPRHLIKEKRETATLKCYPIPRHDTVYWYQQGPGQDPQFLISFYEKMQSDKGSIPDRFSAQQFSDYHSELNMSSLELGDSALYFCASSSTRSHEQYFGPGTRLTVT.

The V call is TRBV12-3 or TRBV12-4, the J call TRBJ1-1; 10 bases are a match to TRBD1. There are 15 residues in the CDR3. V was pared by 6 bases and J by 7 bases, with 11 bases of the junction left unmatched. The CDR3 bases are TGTGCCAGCAGAAAACCGGGACAGGGGCTAAATGAAGCTTTCTTT. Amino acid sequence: CASRKPGQGLNEAFF.

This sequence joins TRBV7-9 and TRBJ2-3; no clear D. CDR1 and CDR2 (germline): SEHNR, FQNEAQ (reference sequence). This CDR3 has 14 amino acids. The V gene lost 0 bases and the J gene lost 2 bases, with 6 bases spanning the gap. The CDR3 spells CASSLAPITDTQYF. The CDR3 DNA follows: TGTGCCAGCAGCTTAGCACCCATCACAGATACGCAGTATTTT.